One and the same sample provided the 21 T cell receptor beta chains below, sequenced in a study of cytomegalovirus exposure and HLA in healthy donors (dated 2017 in TCRdb). Library construction relied on the immunoSEQ multiplex PCR assay. For the multiplex PCR, a mixture combining 60 forward primers for TCR Vbeta segments and 13 reverse primers for TCR Jbeta segments was used. TCRdb mirrors the immuneACCESS table, restricted to in-frame sequences. Some clones are absent from its copies; in checked studies, under half trace to an unresolved V gene, and the reason for the others is unknown. This specimen's table enumerates tens of thousands of clones. The top ten clones comprise about 1.1% of the sample. Sequencing was carried out using PBMCs. The receptors shown here come from a woman between 25 and 40 years old in good health and CMV-seronegative.

The chain has TRBV29-1 and TRBJ1-2, with D uncertain. Trimming removed 3 bases at V and 0 bases at J, with 17 bases between. Germline V CDR1 and CDR2: SQVTM, ANQGSEA. This CDR3 is 16 amino acids long. As DNA, the CDR3 is TGCAGCGTTGACAGCTCGGGAGAAGCAGCTAACTATGGCTACACCTTC. Amino acids: CSVDSSGEAANYGYTF.

The chain is built from TRBV7-9 and TRBJ2-5, with D tentatively TRBD2 (7 bases). Trimming stripped 0 bases from V and 5 bases from J, with 10 bases between. CDR3 length equals 14 residues. Germline assignment: CDR1 SEHNR and CDR2 FQNEAQ (reference sequence). CDR3 loop: CASSLARGAETQYF. CDR3 nucleotides: TGTGCCAGCAGCTTAGCCCGGGGGGCGGAGACCCAGTACTTC. Full variable domain (rest looked up from reference TRBV7-9 and TRBJ2-5): DTGVSQNPRHKITKRGQNVTFRCDPISEHNRLYWYRQTLGQGPEFLTYFQNEAQLEKSRLLSDRFSAERPKGSFSTLEIQRTEQGDSAMYLCASSLARGAETQYFGPGTRLLVL.

This CDR3 reads CASSQEAYLEQYF. CDR3 sequence (DNA): TGTGCCAGCAGCCAAGAAGCCTATCTCGAGCAGTACTTC. The rearrangement uses TRBV14 and TRBJ2-7, with D unresolved. Germline CDR1 SGHDN, CDR2 FVKESK. The CDR3 length is 13 residues. Trimming removed 0 bases at V and 6 bases at J, with 9 bases between.

The chain couples TRBV30 to TRBJ2-7; TRBD1 matches at 7 bases. Unmatched junction bases numbered 4, after V lost 3 bases and J lost 5 bases. Germline CDR1 is GTSNPN and CDR2 is SVGIG (reference sequence). This CDR3 region has 12 residues. The CDR3, as DNA: TGTGCCTGGAGAAAACAGGGGCACGAGCAGTACTTC. Translating it yields CAWRKQGHEQYF.

The V call is TRBV2, the J call TRBJ1-6, with D possibly being TRBD1 (5 bases). Trimming shortened V by 3 bases and J by 14 bases, and 20 bases separated the two germline ends. Germline V gives CDR1 SNHLY, CDR2 FYNNEI. The CDR3 covers 15 residues. CDR3 in amino acids: CASSEEGRSVKSLHF. The CDR3 region has the DNA TGTGCCAGCAGTGAGGAGGGGCGAAGCGTGAAGTCCCTCCACTTT.

The chain links TRBV4-1 to TRBJ2-7; 11 bases agree with TRBD1. Trimming at V came to 3 bases and at J to 2 bases, leaving 0 bases not matched to a gene. Germline V gives CDR1 MGHRA, CDR2 YSYEKL. The CDR3 covers 14 residues. The DNA of the CDR3 is TGCGCCAGCAGCCAGGGACAGGGGGCCTACGAGCAGTACTTC. This translates into CASSQGQGAYEQYF.

The chain links TRBV25-1 to TRBJ1-1; 7 bases line up with TRBD1. From germline, CDR1 is MGHDK and CDR2 SYGVNS. There are 15 residues in the CDR3. J was trimmed by 5 bases and V by 1 base; bases with no gene match: 7. CDR3 residues: CASSESQGRGTEAFF. Here the CDR3 DNA reads TGTGCCAGCAGTGAATCACAGGGGCGAGGGACTGAAGCTTTCTTT.

The CDR3 DNA follows: TGTGCCAGTGGGGGACTAGCGGGTTCGGATACGCAGTATTTT. This gives the protein CASGGLAGSDTQYF. The rearrangement joins TRBV19 to TRBJ2-3, with 12 bases fitting TRBD2. The CDR3 runs 14 residues. CDR1 and CDR2 from the germline V gene are LNHDA and SQIVND (reference sequence). J lost 6 bases, V lost 8 bases, and 6 bases had no gene match.

The chain couples TRBV18 to TRBJ2-5; the match to TRBD1 covers 8 bases. The germline CDR1 and CDR2 sequences are KGHSH and LQKENI. The CDR3 consists of 14 residues. J lost 5 bases, V lost 6 bases, and 8 bases had no gene match. The CDR3 spells CASSSQGAKETQYF. In DNA form, the CDR3 reads TGTGCCAGCTCCTCCCAGGGGGCTAAGGAGACCCAGTACTTC.

This sequence joins TRBV6-5 and TRBJ1-4; TRBD1 aligns across 9 bases. V lost 11 bases to trimming and J lost 5 bases; unmatched junction nucleotides: 3. CDR1 is MNHEY, CDR2 SVGAGI, per germline. This CDR3 comprises 12 residues. The CDR3 DNA reads TGTGCCGTAGGGACAGGGAATGAAAAACTGTTTTTT. It codes for CAVGTGNEKLFF.

The chain employs TRBV28 and TRBJ1-1; 7 bases map to TRBD1. The CDR3 length is 14 residues. V was clipped by 5 bases and J by 2 bases; unmatched bases: 5. Germline CDR1 is MDHEN and CDR2 is SYDVKM. The CDR3 region is CASSQTGSNTEAFF. In DNA form, the CDR3 reads TGTGCCAGCAGTCAGACAGGGTCTAACACTGAAGCTTTCTTT.

CDR3 loop: CASSLPGQGVGYTF. The CDR3 DNA reads TGTGCCAGCAGCTTGCCGGGACAGGGTGTAGGCTACACCTTC. The chain couples TRBV5-4 to TRBJ1-2, with 9 positions matching TRBD1. V gave up 1 base and J gave up 8 bases; unmatched junction bases: 6. The CDR3 is made up of 14 amino acids. Germline CDR1 reads SGHNT; CDR2 reads YYREEE (reference sequence).

The V gene is TRBV30, the J gene TRBJ2-1, with 12 bases matching TRBD2. V lost 2 bases, J lost 8 bases, and 10 bases stayed unmatched. Germline V CDR1 and CDR2: GTSNPN, SVGIG (reference sequence). CDR3 length equals 16 residues. CDR3 region: CAWSLPSGRASYEQFF. The CDR3 DNA reads TGTGCCTGGAGTCTTCCTAGCGGGAGGGCCAGCTATGAGCAGTTCTTC.

The rearrangement links TRBV5-1 to TRBJ2-1; D is ambiguous. CDR1 is SGHRS and CDR2 is YFSETQ in the germline V gene. Deletions cut 0 bases from V and 6 bases from J, with 4 bases between. The CDR3 loop spans 12 amino acids. CDR3 residues: CASSLAGNEQFF. CDR3 sequence (DNA): TGCGCCAGCAGCTTGGCAGGCAATGAGCAGTTCTTC.

The rearrangement links TRBV5-5 to TRBJ1-1; tentative D call: TRBD1 (6 bases). This CDR3 comprises 12 residues. CDR1 is SGHKS and CDR2 is YYEKEE in the germline V gene (reference sequence). The ends were cut back, 4 bases at V and 9 bases at J, with 13 bases in the middle. CDR3 sequence (DNA): TGTGCCAGCAGCCCGGACAGCAAAAAAGCTTTCTTT. It encodes CASSPDSKKAFF. Supplemented by reference TRBV5-5 and TRBJ1-1, the full variable domain reads DAGVTQSPTHLIKTRGQQVTLRCSPISGHKSVSWYQQVLGQGPQFIFQYYEKEERGRGNFPDRFSARQFPNYSSELNVNALLLGDSALYLCASSPDSKKAFFGQGTRLTVV.

Of note for this clone: The junction and the germline gene differ at one end; a read error may be behind it. The chain recombines TRBV30 with TRBJ2-3; D remains unclear. The CDR3 has 11 residues. Germline V gives CDR1 GTSNPN, CDR2 SVGIG (reference sequence). CDR3 nucleotide sequence: TGTGCCTGGGAAAGTACAGATAAGCAGTATTTT. It encodes CAWESTDKQYF.

The gene calls are TRBV5-1 and TRBJ2-2; a possible D gene is TRBD1 (5 bases). The CDR3 spans 15 residues. CDR1 is SGHRS and CDR2 is YFSETQ in the germline V gene. V was clipped by 6 bases and J by 3 bases, with 15 bases between them. The CDR3 reads CASTFFDSYTGELFF. CDR3 sequence (DNA): TGCGCCAGCACCTTCTTCGACAGTTACACCGGGGAGCTGTTTTTT.

V is TRBV5-1 and J is TRBJ1-4, with no clear D. Germline V gene data show CDR1 as SGHRS and CDR2 as YFSETQ. This CDR3 is 15 amino acids long. V was shortened by 2 bases and J by 6 bases, with 14 bases between the two germline ends. CDR3 nucleotides: TGCGCCAGCAGCTTCGGAACGGCGGAGGATGAAAAACTGTTTTTT. It encodes CASSFGTAEDEKLFF. Full variable domain (missing parts from reference TRBV5-1 and TRBJ1-4): KAGVTQTPRYLIKTRGQQVTLSCSPISGHRSVSWYQQTPGQGLQFLFEYFSETQRNKGNFPGRFSGRQFSNSRSEMNVSTLELGDSALYLCASSFGTAEDEKLFFGSGTQLSVL.

The chain combines TRBV30 with TRBJ2-1, with 11 bases identical to TRBD1. CDR1 is GTSNPN, CDR2 SVGIG, per germline (reference sequence). The ends lost 8 bases at V and 7 bases at J; junction bases unmatched: 7. The length of the CDR3 is 13 residues. Here the CDR3 reads CARRDRGGNEQFF. CDR3 sequence (DNA): TGTGCCAGACGGGACAGGGGGGGGAATGAGCAGTTCTTC.

J is TRBJ2-2 and V is TRBV30, with a possible D match to TRBD2 (6 bases). The CDR3 is made up of 14 amino acids. V lost 1 base, J lost 6 bases, and 12 bases lay in between. Germline-derived CDR1 and CDR2 are GTSNPN and SVGIG (reference sequence). CDR3: CAWSAGLGPGELFF. The CDR3 DNA reads as TGTGCCTGGAGTGCGGGACTCGGGCCCGGGGAGCTGTTTTTT.

J is TRBJ1-2 and V is TRBV6-1; D is unclear. Germline loops: CDR1 MNHNS, CDR2 SASEGT. CDR3 size: 14 residues. Trimming removed 7 bases from V and 10 bases from J, with 22 bases in between. The CDR3 DNA reads TGTGCCAGCAATCCCCCGAAGTCCGGGATTGACTACACCTTC. Residues: CASNPPKSGIDYTF.